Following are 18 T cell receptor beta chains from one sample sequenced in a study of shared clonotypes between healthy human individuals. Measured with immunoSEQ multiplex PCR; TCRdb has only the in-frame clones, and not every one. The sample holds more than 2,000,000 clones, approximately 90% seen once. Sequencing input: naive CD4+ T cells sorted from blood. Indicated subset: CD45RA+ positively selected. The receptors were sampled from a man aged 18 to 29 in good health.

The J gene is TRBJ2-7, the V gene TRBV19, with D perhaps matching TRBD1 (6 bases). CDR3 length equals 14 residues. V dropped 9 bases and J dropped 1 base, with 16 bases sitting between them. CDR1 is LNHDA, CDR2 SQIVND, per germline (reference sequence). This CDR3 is CASRSWTDSYEQYF. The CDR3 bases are TGTGCCAGCCGATCCTGGACAGATTCCTACGAGCAGTACTTC.

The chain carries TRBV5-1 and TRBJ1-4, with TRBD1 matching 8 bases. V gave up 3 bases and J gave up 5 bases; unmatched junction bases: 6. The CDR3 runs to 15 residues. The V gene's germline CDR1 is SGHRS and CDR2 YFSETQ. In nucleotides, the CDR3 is TGCGCCAGCAGCTCGACAGGGGACCCAAATGAAAAACTGTTTTTT. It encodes CASSSTGDPNEKLFF.

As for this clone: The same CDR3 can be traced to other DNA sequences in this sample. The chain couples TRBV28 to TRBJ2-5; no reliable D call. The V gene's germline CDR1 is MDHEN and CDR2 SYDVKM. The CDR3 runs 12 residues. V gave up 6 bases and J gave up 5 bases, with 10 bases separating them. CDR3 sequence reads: CASSLRRETQYF. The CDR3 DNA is TGTGCCAGCAGCCTCAGACGGGAGACCCAGTACTTC.

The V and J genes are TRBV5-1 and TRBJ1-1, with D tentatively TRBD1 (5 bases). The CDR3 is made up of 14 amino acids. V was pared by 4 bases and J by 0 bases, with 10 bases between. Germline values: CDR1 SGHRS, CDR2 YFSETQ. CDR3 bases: TGCGCCAGCAGCGGGACGTATATGAACACTGAAGCTTTCTTT. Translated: CASSGTYMNTEAFF.

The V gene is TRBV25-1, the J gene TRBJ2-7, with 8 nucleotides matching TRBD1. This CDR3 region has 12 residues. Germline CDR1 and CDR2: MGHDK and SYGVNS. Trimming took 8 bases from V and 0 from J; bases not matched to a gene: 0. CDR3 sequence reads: CASGQGSYEQYF. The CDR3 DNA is TGTGCCAGCGGACAGGGCTCCTACGAGCAGTACTTC.

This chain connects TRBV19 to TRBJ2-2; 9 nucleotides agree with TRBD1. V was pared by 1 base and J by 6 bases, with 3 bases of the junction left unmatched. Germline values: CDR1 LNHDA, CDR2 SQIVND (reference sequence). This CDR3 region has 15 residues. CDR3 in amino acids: CASSIGGQGSGELFF. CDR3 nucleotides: TGTGCCAGTAGTATAGGGGGACAGGGTTCCGGGGAGCTGTTTTTT.

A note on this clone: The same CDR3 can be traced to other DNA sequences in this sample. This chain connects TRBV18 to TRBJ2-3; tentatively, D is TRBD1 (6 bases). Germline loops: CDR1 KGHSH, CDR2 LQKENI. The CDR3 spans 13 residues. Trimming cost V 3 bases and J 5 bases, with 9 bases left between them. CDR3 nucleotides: TGTGCCAGCTCACCCAACAGGGAAGATACGCAGTATTTT. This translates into CASSPNREDTQYF.

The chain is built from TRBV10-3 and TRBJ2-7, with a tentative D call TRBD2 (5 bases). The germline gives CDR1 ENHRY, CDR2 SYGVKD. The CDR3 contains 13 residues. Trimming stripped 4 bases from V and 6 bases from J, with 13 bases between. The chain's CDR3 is CAISATVGGEQYF. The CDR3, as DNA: TGTGCCATCAGTGCCACCGTAGGAGGCGAGCAGTACTTC.

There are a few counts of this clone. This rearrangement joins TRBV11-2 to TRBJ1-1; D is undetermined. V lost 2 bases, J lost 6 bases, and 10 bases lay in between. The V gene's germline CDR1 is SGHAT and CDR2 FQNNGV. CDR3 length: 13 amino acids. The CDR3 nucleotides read TGTGCCAGCAGCTTAAAACTAAAGTCTGAAGCTTTCTTT. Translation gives CASSLKLKSEAFF.

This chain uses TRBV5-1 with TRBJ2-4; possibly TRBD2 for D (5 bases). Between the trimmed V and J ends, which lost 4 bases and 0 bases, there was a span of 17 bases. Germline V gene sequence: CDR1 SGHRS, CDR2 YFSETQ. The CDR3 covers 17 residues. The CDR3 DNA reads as TGCGCCAGCAGCCCGAGCCGGGATTCTATAGCCAAAAACATTCAGTACTTC. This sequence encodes CASSPSRDSIAKNIQYF.

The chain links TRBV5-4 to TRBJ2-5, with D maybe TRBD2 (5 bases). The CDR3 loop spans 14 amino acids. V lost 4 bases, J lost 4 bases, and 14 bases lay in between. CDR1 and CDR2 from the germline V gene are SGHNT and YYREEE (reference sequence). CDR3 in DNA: TGTGCCAGCAGCCCGGACTTAGTTATAGAGACCCAGTACTTC. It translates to CASSPDLVIETQYF.

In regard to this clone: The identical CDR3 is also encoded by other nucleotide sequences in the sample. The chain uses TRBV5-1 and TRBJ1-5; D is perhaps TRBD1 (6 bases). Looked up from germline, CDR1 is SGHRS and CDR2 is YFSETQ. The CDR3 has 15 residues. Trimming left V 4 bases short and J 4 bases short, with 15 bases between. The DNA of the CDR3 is TGCGCCAGCAGCCCCAGTGGGGGCGGGAATCAGCCCCAGCATTTT. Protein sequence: CASSPSGGGNQPQHF.

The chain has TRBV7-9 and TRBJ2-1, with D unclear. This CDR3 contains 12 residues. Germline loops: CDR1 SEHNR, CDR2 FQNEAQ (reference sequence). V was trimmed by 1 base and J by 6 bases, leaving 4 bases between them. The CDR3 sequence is CASSLEFNEQFF. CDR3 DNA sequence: TGTGCCAGCAGCTTAGAATTCAATGAGCAGTTCTTC.

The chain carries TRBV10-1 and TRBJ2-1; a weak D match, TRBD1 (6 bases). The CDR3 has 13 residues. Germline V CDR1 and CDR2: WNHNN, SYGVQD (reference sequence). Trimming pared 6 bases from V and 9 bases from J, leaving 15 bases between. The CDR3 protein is CASSLIRGGEQFF. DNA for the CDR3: TGCGCCAGCAGCCTCATTCGAGGGGGTGAGCAGTTCTTC.

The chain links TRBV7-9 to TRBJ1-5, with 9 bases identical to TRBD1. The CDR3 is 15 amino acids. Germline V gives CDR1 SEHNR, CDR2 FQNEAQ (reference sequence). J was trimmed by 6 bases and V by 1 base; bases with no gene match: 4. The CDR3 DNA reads TGTGCCAGCAGCTTAGGGACAGGGGCCAGTCAGCCCCAGCATTTT. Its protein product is CASSLGTGASQPQHF.

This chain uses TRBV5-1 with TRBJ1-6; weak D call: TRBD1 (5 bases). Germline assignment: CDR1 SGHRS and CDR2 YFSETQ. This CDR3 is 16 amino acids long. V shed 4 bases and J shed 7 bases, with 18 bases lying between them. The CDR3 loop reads CASSPRDAGSNSPLHF. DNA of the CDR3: TGCGCCAGCAGCCCCCGGGACGCGGGGTCGAATTCACCCCTCCACTTT.

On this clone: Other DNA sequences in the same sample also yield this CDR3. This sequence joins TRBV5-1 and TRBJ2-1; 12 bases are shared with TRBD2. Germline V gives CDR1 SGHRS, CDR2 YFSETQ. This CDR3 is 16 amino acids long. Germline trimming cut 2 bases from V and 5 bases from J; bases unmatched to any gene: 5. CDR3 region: CASSLPSGGAHNEQFF. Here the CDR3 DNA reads TGCGCCAGCAGCTTACCTAGCGGGGGGGCCCACAATGAGCAGTTCTTC.

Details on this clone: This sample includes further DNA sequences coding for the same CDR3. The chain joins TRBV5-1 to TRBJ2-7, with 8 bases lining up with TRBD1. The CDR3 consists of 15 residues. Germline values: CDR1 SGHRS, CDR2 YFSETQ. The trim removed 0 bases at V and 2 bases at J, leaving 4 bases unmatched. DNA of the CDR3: TGCGCCAGCAGCTTGGAGGGGACAGGCGCCTACGAGCAGTACTTC. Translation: CASSLEGTGAYEQYF.